The next 19 T cell receptor beta chains were all read from a single sample in a study of radiotherapy plus CTLA-4 blockade in lung cancer. The table came from immunoSEQ multiplex PCR; TCRdb's copy has only in-frame clones and leaves some out. The repertoire holds tens of thousands of clones, with 79% as singletons. Sequencing used peripheral blood, obtained from a patient treated with radiotherapy plus ipilimumab. These receptors were obtained from a human donor with non-small cell lung cancer that progressed on radiotherapy plus ipilimumab.

The table lists this clone with a count of one. The chain couples TRBV6-5 to TRBJ1-2; D ambiguous. Germline CDR1 is MNHEY and CDR2 is SVGAGI. This CDR3 comprises 16 residues. The ends were cut back, 2 bases at V and 0 bases at J, with 13 bases in the middle. The chain's CDR3 is CASSYDPGLANYGYTF. Here the CDR3 DNA reads TGTGCCAGCAGTTACGATCCGGGCTTAGCTAACTATGGCTACACCTTC.

This clone showed up just a few times. This rearrangement joins TRBV2 to TRBJ1-2; D remains ambiguous. CDR3 length: 12 amino acids. Germline-derived CDR1 and CDR2 are SNHLY and FYNNEI. The V gene lost 1 base and the J gene lost 7 bases, with 7 bases spanning the gap. CDR3 coding DNA: TGTGCCAGCAGTGAAGACGTTAGTGGCTACACCTTC. It encodes CASSEDVSGYTF.

This chain connects TRBV7-9 to TRBJ2-3; D remains unclear. The V gene's germline CDR1 is SEHNR and CDR2 FQNEAQ (reference sequence). Deletions cut 5 bases from V and 2 bases from J, with 8 bases between. The CDR3 sequence is 13 residues long. Written as DNA, the CDR3 is TGTGCCAGCAGCCCAGGATACACAGATACGCAGTATTTT. Its translation is CASSPGYTDTQYF.

V and J are TRBV4-1 and TRBJ2-5; 8 bases are a match to TRBD1. V lost 3 bases, J lost 10 bases, and 10 bases stayed unmatched. CDR3 size: 14 residues. Germline loops: CDR1 MGHRA, CDR2 YSYEKL. The CDR3 sequence is CASSQQGADGDQYF. CDR3 DNA sequence: TGCGCCAGCAGCCAGCAGGGGGCAGACGGGGACCAGTACTTC.

This chain connects TRBV19 to TRBJ2-2; the match to TRBD2 covers 10 bases. V lost 2 bases to trimming and J lost 2 bases; unmatched junction nucleotides: 2. Germline V CDR1 and CDR2: LNHDA, SQIVND (reference sequence). The CDR3 has 16 residues. CDR3: CASSILAGVNTGELFF. CDR3 bases: TGTGCCAGTAGTATACTAGCGGGGGTTAACACCGGGGAGCTGTTTTTT.

Only one count was recorded for this clone. This rearrangement joins TRBV28 to TRBJ1-4; possibly TRBD1 for D (5 bases). The CDR3 is 16 amino acids. Germline V gene data show CDR1 as MDHEN and CDR2 as SYDVKM. V was shortened by 7 bases and J by 0 bases, with 15 bases between the two germline ends. The CDR3 reads CASKEWGDATNEKLFF. The CDR3 nucleotides are TGTGCCAGCAAGGAATGGGGGGACGCAACTAATGAAAAACTGTTTTTT.

CDR3 coding DNA: TGCAGTGCTAAACTCACGGACGAGCAGTACTTC. It yields the protein CSAKLTDEQYF. This chain connects TRBV20-1 to TRBJ2-7; the D is unclear. Germline CDR1 DFQATT, CDR2 SNEGSKA (reference sequence). The CDR3 extends over 11 amino acids. With 4 bases removed from V and 5 bases from J, the gap between germline ends came to 9 bases.

V is TRBV11-2 and J is TRBJ2-7; D unresolved. Trimming pared 5 bases from V and 5 bases from J, leaving 10 bases between. The CDR3 is made up of 12 amino acids. Germline-derived CDR1 and CDR2 are SGHAT and FQNNGV. The CDR3, as DNA: TGTGCCAGCAGCCCCCTTAGGGACGAGCAGTACTTC. Residues: CASSPLRDEQYF. Full variable domain (outside the CDR3, taken from reference TRBV11-2 and TRBJ2-7): EAGVAQSPRYKIIEKRQSVAFWCNPISGHATLYWYQQILGQGPKLLIQFQNNGVVDDSQLPKDRFSAERLKGVDSTLKIQPAKLEDSAVYLCASSPLRDEQYFGPGTRLTVT.

The chain employs TRBV28 and TRBJ2-7, with 9 bases matching TRBD1. There are 16 residues in the CDR3. Germline CDR1 and CDR2: MDHEN and SYDVKM. V dropped 2 bases and J dropped 3; count of bases not matched to a gene: 8. The CDR3 bases are TGTGCCAGCAGTTTAACGGCCGGGACAGGGCTCTACGAGCAGTACTTC. Translated, it gives CASSLTAGTGLYEQYF. Drawing the rest from reference TRBV28 and TRBJ2-7, the complete variable domain is DVKVTQSSRYLVKRTGEKVFLECVQDMDHENMFWYRQDPGLGLRLIYFSYDVKMKEKGDIPEGYSVSREKKERFSLILESASTNQTSMYLCASSLTAGTGLYEQYFGPGTRLTVT.

The rearrangement links TRBV9 to TRBJ2-6; D possibly corresponds to TRBD2 (6 bases). Germline lookup yields CDR1 SGDLS and CDR2 YYNGEE. The CDR3 length is 17 residues. Trimming shortened V by 4 bases and J by 1 base, and 15 bases separated the two germline ends. The CDR3 sequence: CASSPRGGRSGANVLTF. CDR3 coding DNA: TGTGCCAGCAGCCCGAGAGGAGGGCGATCTGGGGCCAACGTCCTGACTTTC.

In this sample, this clone is medium-sized. The chain uses TRBV6-1 and TRBJ1-6; D ambiguous. Germline CDR1 MNHNS, CDR2 SASEGT. The V gene lost 1 base and the J gene lost 9 bases, with 13 bases spanning the gap. This CDR3 comprises 15 residues. CDR3 amino acids: CASSEVPQVGSPLHF. The CDR3, as DNA: TGTGCCAGCAGTGAAGTTCCCCAGGTTGGTTCACCCCTCCACTTT.

This chain connects TRBV5-1 to TRBJ2-3, with 9 bases fitting TRBD1. In germline, CDR1 is SGHRS, CDR2 YFSETQ. J was trimmed by 3 bases and V by 7 bases; bases with no gene match: 9. CDR3 size: 15 residues. CDR3 residues: CASGLGTGRTDTQYF. CDR3 sequence (DNA): TGCGCCAGCGGGTTGGGGACAGGGAGGACAGATACGCAGTATTTT.

V is TRBV19 and J is TRBJ2-1; D gene uncertain. Trimming removed 7 bases at V and 9 bases at J, with 16 bases between. From germline, CDR1 is LNHDA and CDR2 SQIVND (reference sequence). The CDR3 is 13 amino acids. CDR3 protein: CASTLLRSAEQFF. The DNA for the CDR3 is TGTGCCAGTACCCTCTTGAGGTCGGCTGAGCAGTTCTTC.

This clone has just a few counts. This chain connects TRBV25-1 to TRBJ1-2, with 8 nucleotides matching TRBD1. V gave up 1 base and J gave up 6 bases; unmatched junction bases: 7. Germline V gene data show CDR1 as MGHDK and CDR2 as SYGVNS. This CDR3 has 15 residues. This CDR3 is CASSEWPTGANGYTF. The CDR3 DNA reads TGTGCCAGCAGTGAATGGCCGACAGGGGCGAATGGCTACACCTTC.

In regard to this clone: The same CDR3 arises from other DNA sequences in this sample as well. The rearrangement joins TRBV7-2 to TRBJ2-5; D uncertain. Germline values: CDR1 SGHTA, CDR2 FQGNSA. V shed 5 bases and J shed 2 bases, with 3 bases lying between them. CDR3 length: 11 amino acids. The CDR3 spells CASSPQETQYF. For the CDR3, the DNA is TGTGCCAGCAGCCCTCAAGAGACCCAGTACTTC. The complete variable domain, with remaining parts taken from reference TRBV7-2 and TRBJ2-5, reads GAGVSQSPSNKVTEKGKDVELRCDPISGHTALYWYRQSLGQGLEFLIYFQGNSAPDKSGLPSDRFSAERTGGSVSTLTIQRTQQEDSAVYLCASSPQETQYFGPGTRLLVL.

The chain recombines TRBV19 with TRBJ1-1; D is possibly TRBD1 (6 bases). The CDR3 sequence is 14 residues long. V lost 2 bases and J lost 3, with 10 bases in between. Germline-derived CDR1 and CDR2 are LNHDA and SQIVND (reference sequence). CDR3 amino acids: CASSIWGAYTEAFF. The DNA of the CDR3 is TGTGCCAGTAGTATATGGGGGGCTTACACTGAAGCTTTCTTT.

This sequence joins TRBV6-5 and TRBJ1-1, with TRBD1 matching 7 bases. V lost 6 bases and J lost 4; bases outside the gene matches: 5. The CDR3 covers 13 residues. Per the germline V gene, CDR1 is MNHEY and CDR2 is SVGAGI. In DNA form, the CDR3 reads TGTGCCAGCAGCTCAGGGGGGATCACTGAAGCTTTCTTT. Encoded protein: CASSSGGITEAFF.

The V gene is TRBV15, the J gene TRBJ1-5, with 7 bases fitting TRBD1. Trimming at V came to 4 bases and at J to 8 bases, leaving 8 bases not matched to a gene. CDR1 and CDR2 (germline): LNHNV, YYDKDF (reference sequence). There are 14 residues in the CDR3. This CDR3 is CATSIGQANEPQHF. In DNA, the CDR3 is TGTGCCACCAGCATTGGACAGGCGAATGAGCCCCAGCATTTT. Full variable domain (outside the CDR3, taken from reference TRBV15 and TRBJ1-5): DAMVIQNPRYQVTQFGKPVTLSCSQTLNHNVMYWYQQKSSQAPKLLFHYYDKDFNNEADTPDNFQSRRPNTSFCFLDIRSPGLGDTAMYLCATSIGQANEPQHFGDGTRLSIL.

The chain employs TRBV28 and TRBJ1-4; 9 bases agree with TRBD1. V lost 5 bases to trimming and J lost 8 bases; unmatched junction nucleotides: 12. CDR3 length: 16 residues. Germline V gene lookup returns CDR1 MDHEN and CDR2 SYDVKM. CDR3 sequence reads: CASSEDPGTGKEKLFF. Written as DNA, the CDR3 is TGTGCCAGCAGTGAAGACCCCGGGACAGGGAAGGAAAAACTGTTTTTT.